These 32 T cell receptor beta chains came from one sample sequenced in a study of cytomegalovirus exposure and HLA in healthy donors. Amplification used 60 Vbeta primers and 13 Jbeta primers. The method was immunoSEQ multiplex PCR; TCRdb's version includes in-frame clones alone and lacks a portion of them. Counted here are 300,000 or so clones, 80% to 90% occurring once; the ten biggest clones make up 2% to 2.5%. Sequenced: PBMCs. The receptor set was obtained from a woman in her thirties or forties in good health and CMV-seropositive.

V is TRBV5-1 and J is TRBJ2-1; possible D gene TRBD1, 6 bases. The CDR3 extends over 15 amino acids. Trimming pared 1 base from V and 8 bases from J, leaving 16 bases between. Germline V gene data show CDR1 as SGHRS and CDR2 as YFSETQ. The CDR3 here is CASSLSGVRGHEQFF. For the CDR3, the DNA is TGCGCCAGCAGCTTGTCAGGGGTCAGGGGACATGAGCAGTTCTTC.

Comments on this clone: The germline gene is not matched at one end of the junction; a read error may be the cause. This sequence joins TRBV7-9 and TRBJ2-7, with D possibly TRBD1 on 6 matching bases. Germline CDR1 and CDR2: SEHNR and FQNEAQ (reference sequence). The CDR3 has 13 residues. The CDR3: CSSSLDSPGEQYF. CDR3 sequence (DNA): TGTTCCAGCAGCCTGGACAGCCCGGGAGAGCAGTACTTC. Filled out from reference TRBV7-9 and TRBJ2-7, the complete variable domain reads DTGVSQNPRHKITKRGQNVTFRCDPISEHNRLYWYRQTLGQGPEFLTYFQNEAQLEKSRLLSDRFSAERPKGSFSTLEIQRTEQGDSAMYLCSSSLDSPGEQYFGPGTRLTVT.

The chain couples TRBV27 to TRBJ2-1; 12 nucleotides align to TRBD2. Germline loops: CDR1 MNHEY, CDR2 SMNVEV (reference sequence). The CDR3 has 16 amino acids. Trimming removed 5 bases from V and 3 bases from J; junction bases left unmatched: 5. Written as DNA, the CDR3 is TGTGCCAGCAGTATCTCTAGCGGGAGGGTCTACAATGAGCAGTTCTTC. Residues: CASSISSGRVYNEQFF.

This chain joins TRBV25-1 and TRBJ1-3; 7 bases align to TRBD1. Germline lookup yields CDR1 MGHDK and CDR2 SYGVNS. The CDR3 is made up of 18 amino acids. Unmatched junction bases numbered 15, after V lost 1 base and J lost 6 bases. The DNA for the CDR3 is TGTGCCAGCAGTGAATCAAAGGGCCGGACAGGCCAAGAAAACACCATATATTTT. Translating gives CASSESKGRTGQENTIYF.

This chain links TRBV5-5 with TRBJ2-7, with a weak D call TRBD1 (5 bases). Germline V CDR1 and CDR2: SGHKS, YYEKEE (reference sequence). The length of the CDR3 is 14 residues. V was shortened by 0 bases and J by 2 bases, with 9 bases between the two germline ends. CDR3 sequence: CASSLGTDTYEQYF. CDR3 in DNA: TGTGCCAGCAGCTTGGGCACGGACACCTACGAGCAGTACTTC. Filled out from reference TRBV5-5 and TRBJ2-7, the complete variable domain reads DAGVTQSPTHLIKTRGQQVTLRCSPISGHKSVSWYQQVLGQGPQFIFQYYEKEERGRGNFPDRFSARQFPNYSSELNVNALLLGDSALYLCASSLGTDTYEQYFGPGTRLTVT.

The gene calls are TRBV30 and TRBJ1-1, with D unresolved. This CDR3 region has 11 residues. Between the trimmed V and J ends, which lost 5 bases and 0 bases, there was a span of 4 bases. The germline CDR1 and CDR2 sequences are GTSNPN and SVGIG (reference sequence). The chain's CDR3 is CAWEMNTEAFF. The CDR3 nucleotides read TGTGCCTGGGAGATGAACACTGAAGCTTTCTTT.

The chain employs TRBV19 and TRBJ2-7; no firm D call. Germline V lookup: CDR1 LNHDA, CDR2 SQIVND (reference sequence). This CDR3 is 12 amino acids long. The V and J ends lost 5 bases and 6 bases respectively, with 11 bases between them. The CDR3 nucleotides are TGTGCCAGTAGTTCCGATTCAGGCGAGCAGTACTTC. Protein product: CASSSDSGEQYF.

This clone showed up just a few times. Other DNA sequences within the sample encode an identical CDR3. In DNA form, the CDR3 reads TGCGCCAGCAGCTTGGGCGGGAGTTCGTACAATGAGCAGTTCTTC. It yields the protein CASSLGGSSYNEQFF. The chain carries TRBV5-1 and TRBJ2-1, with 7 bases fitting TRBD2. CDR3 length: 15 residues. V was pared by 0 bases and J by 4 bases, with 4 bases of the junction left unmatched. The V gene's germline CDR1 is SGHRS and CDR2 YFSETQ.

The chain employs TRBV30 and TRBJ2-7; D is unclear. CDR1 and CDR2 from the germline V gene are GTSNPN and SVGIG (reference sequence). The CDR3 extends over 15 amino acids. V was cut by 0 bases and J by 2 bases, with 14 bases left in between. CDR3 DNA sequence: TGTGCCTGGAGTGTAACTGGGCGCCAGACCTACGAGCAGTACTTC. Translating it yields CAWSVTGRQTYEQYF.

The sample holds one count of this clone. The chain links TRBV6-5 to TRBJ2-5; a weak D match, TRBD1 (6 bases). V was shortened by 0 bases and J by 2 bases, with 10 bases between the two germline ends. In germline, CDR1 is MNHEY, CDR2 SVGAGI. The CDR3 spans 15 residues. The CDR3 DNA follows: TGTGCCAGCAGTTACTCGACAGGCTCTCAAGAGACCCAGTACTTC. It codes for CASSYSTGSQETQYF.

The chain links TRBV30 to TRBJ1-6; 8 bases agree with TRBD1. J lost 9 bases, V lost 6 bases, and 16 bases had no gene match. The V gene's germline CDR1 is GTSNPN and CDR2 SVGIG (reference sequence). The CDR3 length is 16 residues. The CDR3 sequence: CACLLRTGRRSSPLHF. CDR3 in DNA: TGTGCCTGCCTCCTTCGGACAGGGCGAAGGAGTTCACCCCTCCACTTT.

Remarks on this clone: The sample carries other DNA sequences with the same CDR3. V gene TRBV2 combines with J gene TRBJ2-5, with 9 bases that match TRBD2. V dropped 4 bases and J dropped 2; count of bases not matched to a gene: 2. This CDR3 has 14 residues. Germline-derived CDR1 and CDR2 are SNHLY and FYNNEI. The CDR3 DNA reads TGTGCCAGCAGTGGGCTAGCGGGACAAGAGACCCAGTACTTC. Translation: CASSGLAGQETQYF. The full variable domain, in which reference TRBV2 and TRBJ2-5 provide the parts outside the CDR3, is EPEVTQTPSHQVTQMGQEVILRCVPISNHLYFYWYRQILGQKVEFLVSFYNNEISEKSEIFDDQFSVERPDGSNFTLKIRSTKLEDSAMYFCASSGLAGQETQYFGPGTRLLVL.

The chain uses TRBV5-5 and TRBJ1-6; 7 nucleotides align to TRBD1. Germline V lookup: CDR1 SGHKS, CDR2 YYEKEE (reference sequence). The ends lost 5 bases at V and 8 bases at J; junction bases unmatched: 13. The CDR3 runs to 16 residues. The CDR3 spells CASSPLPKTGHSPLHF. The DNA of the CDR3 is TGTGCCAGCAGTCCACTACCGAAGACAGGGCATTCACCCCTCCACTTT.

This chain connects TRBV19 to TRBJ1-3, with 7 bases fitting TRBD1. The length of the CDR3 is 15 residues. In germline, CDR1 is LNHDA, CDR2 SQIVND (reference sequence). V lost 6 bases to trimming and J lost 0 bases; unmatched junction nucleotides: 5. The CDR3 bases are TGTGCCAGTAGCAGGGGGAGTTCCTCTGGAAACACCATATATTTT. Protein: CASSRGSSSGNTIYF.

The J gene is TRBJ1-2, the V gene TRBV27; D is uncertain. Germline V gene lookup returns CDR1 MNHEY and CDR2 SMNVEV (reference sequence). V lost 2 bases and J lost 7, with 14 bases in between. There are 14 residues in the CDR3. As DNA, the CDR3 is TGTGCCAGCAGTTTACGAGGCCCCTTCAGTGGCTACACCTTC. The encoded protein is CASSLRGPFSGYTF.

Here the CDR3 reads CSVGTGPQETQYF. The CDR3 bases are TGCAGCGTGGGGACAGGGCCCCAAGAGACCCAGTACTTC. The chain is built from TRBV29-1 and TRBJ2-5; 9 nucleotides agree with TRBD1. The V gene's germline CDR1 is SQVTM and CDR2 ANQGSEA. The trim removed 6 bases at V and 1 base at J, leaving 3 bases unmatched. The CDR3 is 13 amino acids.

CDR3 residues: CASSYGTGGYGYTF. The CDR3 DNA sequence: TGCGCCAGCAGCTACGGGACAGGGGGCTATGGCTACACCTTC. The chain carries TRBV5-1 and TRBJ1-2; TRBD1 matches at 11 bases. CDR1 and CDR2 (germline): SGHRS, YFSETQ. After removal of 3 bases from V and 4 bases from J, the junction contained 2 bases not matched to a gene. The CDR3 has 14 residues.

Points on this clone: The junction does not match germline at one end; this may be a read error. The genes are TRBV7-9 and TRBJ1-2; 9 nucleotides align to TRBD1. This CDR3 contains 15 residues. CDR1 is SEHNR and CDR2 is FQNEAQ in the germline V gene (reference sequence). This chain's CDR3 is CSSRPGTGINYGYTF. The CDR3, as DNA: TGTTCCAGCAGGCCCGGGACAGGGATTAACTATGGCTACACCTTC. The full variable domain, rest sourced from reference TRBV7-9 and TRBJ1-2, is DTGVSQNPRHKITKRGQNVTFRCDPISEHNRLYWYRQTLGQGPEFLTYFQNEAQLEKSRLLSDRFSAERPKGSFSTLEIQRTEQGDSAMYLCSSRPGTGINYGYTFGSGTRLTVV.

This clone was picked up a small number of times. The V and J genes are TRBV6-5 and TRBJ2-3; 7 bases are shared with TRBD1. The ends lost 5 bases at V and 3 bases at J; junction bases unmatched: 8. Germline V gives CDR1 MNHEY, CDR2 SVGAGI. This CDR3 comprises 15 residues. CDR3 bases: TGTGCCAGCAGTACCGACAGGGCGAGGACAGATACGCAGTATTTT. Translation gives CASSTDRARTDTQYF.

The chain carries TRBV6-4 and TRBJ2-5, with D tentatively TRBD2 (6 bases). The J call could be wrong; TRBJ2-7 is a better fit for the DNA end. Germline V gene sequence: CDR1 MRHNA, CDR2 SNTAGT. CDR3 length: 14 residues. The CDR3 spells CASSEGGTPYEQYF. The CDR3 nucleotides are TGTGCCAGCAGTGAAGGAGGGACGCCGTACGAGCAGTACTTC.

The rearrangement uses TRBV27 and TRBJ1-6, with D uncertain. Germline V gene sequence: CDR1 MNHEY, CDR2 SMNVEV (reference sequence). The V end lost 5 bases, the J end lost 1 base, and 18 bases lay between the germline ends. This CDR3 is built from 18 residues. CDR3 sequence (DNA): TGTGCCAGCAGTCCTATCCCACTAGGAATGTCCTATAATTCACCCCTCCACTTT. Translating it yields CASSPIPLGMSYNSPLHF.

The chain couples TRBV28 to TRBJ1-2; 9 nucleotides match TRBD1. The CDR3 runs 15 residues. Per the germline V gene, CDR1 is MDHEN and CDR2 is SYDVKM. With 6 bases clipped from V and 3 bases from J, the junction kept 8 bases outside the gene matches. CDR3 residues: CASRPPGQGYYGYTF. CDR3 in DNA: TGTGCCAGCAGACCACCGGGACAGGGATACTATGGCTACACCTTC.

This sequence joins TRBV9 and TRBJ2-3, with 12 bases aligning to TRBD2. V gave up 4 bases and J gave up 3 bases; unmatched junction bases: 6. The germline CDR1 and CDR2 sequences are SGDLS and YYNGEE. CDR3 length equals 16 residues. The CDR3 here is CASSQLAGGRTDTQYF. CDR3 nucleotides: TGTGCCAGCAGCCAACTAGCGGGAGGTAGGACAGATACGCAGTATTTT.

The V call is TRBV15, the J call TRBJ1-1; TRBD1 matches at 10 bases. The CDR3 is 16 residues long. Germline assignment: CDR1 LNHNV and CDR2 YYDKDF (reference sequence). V was clipped by 9 bases and J by 0 bases; unmatched bases: 10. CDR3 nucleotide sequence: TGTGCCACAACACCGACAGGGGGCGATGTGAACACTGAAGCTTTCTTT. As protein: CATTPTGGDVNTEAFF. Together with reference TRBV15 and TRBJ1-1, the CDR3 gives the full variable domain: DAMVIQNPRYQVTQFGKPVTLSCSQTLNHNVMYWYQQKSSQAPKLLFHYYDKDFNNEADTPDNFQSRRPNTSFCFLDIRSPGLGDTAMYLCATTPTGGDVNTEAFFGQGTRLTVV.

J is TRBJ1-2 and V is TRBV6-5; the match to TRBD1 covers 7 bases. This CDR3 comprises 13 residues. Looked up from germline, CDR1 is MNHEY and CDR2 is SVGAGI. J was trimmed by 3 bases and V by 5 bases; bases with no gene match: 3. Here the CDR3 reads CASSTRGYYGYTF. CDR3 DNA: TGTGCCAGCAGTACCAGGGGGTACTATGGCTACACCTTC.

The J gene is TRBJ2-2, the V gene TRBV19, with TRBD2 matching 10 bases. CDR1 and CDR2 from the germline V gene are LNHDA and SQIVND (reference sequence). CDR3 length: 17 residues. The V and J ends lost 5 bases and 6 bases, in that order; junction bases with no gene match: 12. The CDR3 DNA sequence: TGTGCCAGTAGTTTAAACCGACTAGCGGGCGGTCCCGGGGAGCTGTTTTTT. Protein product: CASSLNRLAGGPGELFF.

This clone was observed a single time. This rearrangement joins TRBV5-1 to TRBJ1-6; 9 nucleotides align to TRBD1. CDR1 is SGHRS, CDR2 YFSETQ, per germline. The CDR3 has 17 amino acids. V trimming: 4 bases; J trimming: 0 bases; junction bases outside the gene matches: 5. DNA of the CDR3: TGCGCCAGCAGCCTAGGGACAGGGAACTCCTATAATTCACCCCTCCACTTT. It codes for CASSLGTGNSYNSPLHF. Using reference TRBV5-1 and TRBJ1-6 for the parts outside the CDR3, the full variable domain is KAGVTQTPRYLIKTRGQQVTLSCSPISGHRSVSWYQQTPGQGLQFLFEYFSETQRNKGNFPGRFSGRQFSNSRSEMNVSTLELGDSALYLCASSLGTGNSYNSPLHFGNGTRLTVT.

The V gene is TRBV27, the J gene TRBJ2-1, with 8 nucleotides matching TRBD2. CDR1 is MNHEY, CDR2 SMNVEV, per germline (reference sequence). V lost 3 bases, J lost 6 bases, and 7 bases stayed unmatched. CDR3 length: 15 residues. For the CDR3, the DNA is TGTGCCAGCAGTTTCTCTCAAACTAGCGGCAATGAGCAGTTCTTC. Protein: CASSFSQTSGNEQFF.

The chain links TRBV7-9 to TRBJ1-1; the match to TRBD1 covers 9 bases. Germline CDR1 reads SEHNR; CDR2 reads FQNEAQ (reference sequence). V lost 5 bases and J lost 4; bases outside the gene matches: 8. This CDR3 region has 15 residues. The CDR3 region is CASSPQGARATEAFF. In DNA, the CDR3 is TGTGCCAGCAGCCCACAGGGGGCCCGGGCCACTGAAGCTTTCTTT.

The chain recombines TRBV4-3 with TRBJ2-6; 11 nucleotides match TRBD2. The CDR3 is 20 residues long. Germline values: CDR1 LGHNA, CDR2 YSLEER. V was clipped by 3 bases and J by 0 bases; unmatched bases: 10. The CDR3 DNA reads TGCGCCAGCAGCCAGCGACTAGCGGGATCCTCCTACTCTGGGGCCAACGTCCTGACTTTC. Its protein product is CASSQRLAGSSYSGANVLTF.

V and J are TRBV10-3 and TRBJ2-1; 12 bases are shared with TRBD2. The trim removed 8 bases at V and 6 bases at J, leaving 8 bases unmatched. The CDR3 has 15 residues. The germline CDR1 and CDR2 sequences are ENHRY and SYGVKD. The CDR3 sequence is CAIARTSGTVNEQFF. The CDR3 region has the DNA TGTGCCATCGCCAGGACTAGCGGGACGGTCAATGAGCAGTTCTTC.

The V call is TRBV5-4, the J call TRBJ2-7; a weak D match, TRBD2 (6 bases). Trimming left V 1 base short and J 5 bases short, with 16 bases between. In germline, CDR1 is SGHNT, CDR2 YYREEE (reference sequence). The CDR3 has 15 amino acids. This CDR3 is CASSLPGLPSDEQYF. CDR3 nucleotides: TGTGCCAGCAGCTTGCCGGGACTCCCTAGTGACGAGCAGTACTTC.